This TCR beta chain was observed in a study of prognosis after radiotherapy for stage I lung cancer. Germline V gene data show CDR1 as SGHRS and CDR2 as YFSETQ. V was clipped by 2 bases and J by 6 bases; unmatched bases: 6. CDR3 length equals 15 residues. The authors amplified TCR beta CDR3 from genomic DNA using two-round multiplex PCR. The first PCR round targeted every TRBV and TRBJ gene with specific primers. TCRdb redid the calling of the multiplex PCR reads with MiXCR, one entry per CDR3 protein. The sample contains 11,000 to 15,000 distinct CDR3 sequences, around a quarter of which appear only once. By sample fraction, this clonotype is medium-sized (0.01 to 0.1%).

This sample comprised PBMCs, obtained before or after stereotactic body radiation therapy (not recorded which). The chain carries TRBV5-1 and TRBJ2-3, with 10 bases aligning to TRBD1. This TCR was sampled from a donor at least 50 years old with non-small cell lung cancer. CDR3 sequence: CASSFDRGRVDTQYF. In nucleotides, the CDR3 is TGCGCCAGCAGCTTCGACAGGGGGCGGGTGGATACGCAGTATTTT.